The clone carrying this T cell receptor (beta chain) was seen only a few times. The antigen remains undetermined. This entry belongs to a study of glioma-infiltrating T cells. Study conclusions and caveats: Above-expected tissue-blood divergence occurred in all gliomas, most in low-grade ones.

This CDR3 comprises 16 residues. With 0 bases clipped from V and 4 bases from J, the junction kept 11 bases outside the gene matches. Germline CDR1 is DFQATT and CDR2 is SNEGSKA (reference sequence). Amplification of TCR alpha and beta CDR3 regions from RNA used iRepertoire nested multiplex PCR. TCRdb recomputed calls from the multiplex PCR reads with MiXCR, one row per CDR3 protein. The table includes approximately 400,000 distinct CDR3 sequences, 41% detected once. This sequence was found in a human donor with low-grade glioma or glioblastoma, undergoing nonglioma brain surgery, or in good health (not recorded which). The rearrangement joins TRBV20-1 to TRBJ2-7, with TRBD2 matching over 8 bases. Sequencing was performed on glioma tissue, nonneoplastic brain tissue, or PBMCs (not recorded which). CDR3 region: CSARDLTSAPSYEQYF. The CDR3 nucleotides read TGCAGTGCTAGAGACCTGACTAGCGCTCCTAGTTACGAGCAGTACTTC.